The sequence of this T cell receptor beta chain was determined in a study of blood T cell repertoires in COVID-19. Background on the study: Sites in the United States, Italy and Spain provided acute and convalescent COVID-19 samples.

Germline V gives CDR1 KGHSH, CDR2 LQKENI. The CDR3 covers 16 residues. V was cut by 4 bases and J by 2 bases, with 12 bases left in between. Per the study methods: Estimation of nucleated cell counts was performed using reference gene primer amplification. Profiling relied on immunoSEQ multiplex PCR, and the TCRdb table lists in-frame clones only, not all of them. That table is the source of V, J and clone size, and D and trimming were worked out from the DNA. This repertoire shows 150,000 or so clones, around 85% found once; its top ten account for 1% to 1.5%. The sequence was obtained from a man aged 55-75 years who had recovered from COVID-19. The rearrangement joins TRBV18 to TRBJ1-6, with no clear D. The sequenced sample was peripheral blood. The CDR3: CASSLPTETYNSPLHF. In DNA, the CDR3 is TGTGCCAGCTCACTACCCACAGAGACCTATAATTCACCCCTCCACTTT.